These 17 T cell receptor beta chains were sequenced from one sample in a study of T cell responses to AZD1222 COVID-19 vaccine. Produced via immunoSEQ multiplex PCR; TCRdb's table is partial and in-frame only. The sample has about 160,000 clones; around 87% are singletons. The sample was peripheral blood, taken 28 days after the second AZD1222 dose. The receptors derive from an adult who received the AZD1222 COVID-19 vaccine.

Only a few counts were recorded for this clone. V and J are TRBV5-6 and TRBJ2-1; TRBD2 might be the D (5 bases). The germline gives CDR1 SGHDT, CDR2 YYEEEE. The CDR3 has 16 amino acids. The V end lost 3 bases, the J end lost 4 bases, and 17 bases lay between the germline ends. As DNA, the CDR3 is TGTGCCAGCAGCTGGATGACTACCCGGGGTTACAATGAGCAGTTCTTC. Amino acids: CASSWMTTRGYNEQFF.

This chain uses TRBV2 with TRBJ1-6; possible D gene TRBD1, 5 bases. Trimming removed 8 bases from V and 9 bases from J, with 17 bases in between. Germline values: CDR1 SNHLY, CDR2 FYNNEI. This CDR3 has 14 amino acids. The DNA of the CDR3 is TGTGCCAGCTGGCAATCAGGGCGGGCTTCACCCCTCCACTTT. Protein product: CASWQSGRASPLHF. Combining the CDR3 with reference TRBV2 and TRBJ1-6 gives the whole variable domain EPEVTQTPSHQVTQMGQEVILRCVPISNHLYFYWYRQILGQKVEFLVSFYNNEISEKSEIFDDQFSVERPDGSNFTLKIRSTKLEDSAMYFCASWQSGRASPLHFGNGTRLTVT.

This rearrangement joins TRBV19 to TRBJ1-2; the match to TRBD1 covers 8 bases. Unmatched junction bases numbered 7, after V lost 3 bases and J lost 7 bases. Per the germline V gene, CDR1 is LNHDA and CDR2 is SQIVND (reference sequence). CDR3 length: 14 amino acids. Here the CDR3 DNA reads TGTGCCAGTAGTATGGTTCCAGGGGGCCTTGGCTACACCTTC. It codes for CASSMVPGGLGYTF.

The rearrangement joins TRBV7-2 to TRBJ1-6; D gene uncertain. This CDR3 spans 16 amino acids. Per germline, CDR1 SGHTA and CDR2 FQGNSA. With 4 bases removed from V and 0 bases from J, the gap between germline ends came to 10 bases. For the CDR3, the DNA is TGTGCCAGCAGCTATCGGATCGGCTCCTATAATTCACCCCTCCACTTT. It specifies CASSYRIGSYNSPLHF. The full variable domain, with the rest looked up from reference TRBV7-2 and TRBJ1-6, is GAGVSQSPSNKVTEKGKDVELRCDPISGHTALYWYRQSLGQGLEFLIYFQGNSAPDKSGLPSDRFSAERTGGSVSTLTIQRTQQEDSAVYLCASSYRIGSYNSPLHFGNGTRLTVT.

The chain is built from TRBV27 and TRBJ2-7, with 9 bases that match TRBD1. The CDR3 runs 14 residues. Germline CDR1 is MNHEY and CDR2 is SMNVEV (reference sequence). The trim removed 4 bases at V and 3 bases at J, leaving 4 bases unmatched. CDR3 protein: CASSSLGQGYEQYF. The CDR3 coding sequence is TGTGCCAGCAGTTCCCTGGGACAGGGCTACGAGCAGTACTTC.

CDR3 coding DNA: TGCGCCAGCAGCCAAGATCGCTCCGGGTGGGACATTCAGTACTTC. The encoded protein is CASSQDRSGWDIQYF. The chain recombines TRBV4-3 with TRBJ2-4; no reliable D call. Germline CDR1 LGHNA, CDR2 YSLEER. The CDR3 contains 15 residues. Between the trimmed V and J ends, which lost 0 bases and 8 bases, there was a span of 14 bases.

The chain couples TRBV30 to TRBJ1-2; no definite D call. Per the germline V gene, CDR1 is GTSNPN and CDR2 is SVGIG (reference sequence). The CDR3 has 13 amino acids. V lost 0 bases to trimming and J lost 2 bases, with 7 bases between them. CDR3 residues: CAWSVQVNYGYTF. In DNA form, the CDR3 reads TGTGCCTGGAGTGTCCAGGTCAACTATGGCTACACCTTC.

This clone was seen a single time. The rearrangement links TRBV25-1 to TRBJ1-5, with D unresolved. The germline V gene encodes CDR1 MGHDK and CDR2 SYGVNS. Trimming cost V 2 bases and J 3 bases, with 8 bases left between them. The CDR3 is 14 residues long. The CDR3: CASSEGLYNQPQHF. The CDR3 nucleotides read TGTGCCAGCAGTGAAGGGTTATACAATCAGCCCCAGCATTTT. Filled out from reference TRBV25-1 and TRBJ1-5, the complete variable domain reads EADIYQTPRYLVIGTGKKITLECSQTMGHDKMYWYQQDPGMELHLIHYSYGVNSTEKGDLSSESTVSRIRTEHFPLTLESARPSHTSQYLCASSEGLYNQPQHFGDGTRLSIL.

The chain uses TRBV4-3 and TRBJ1-1; D remains unclear. The CDR3 sequence is 15 residues long. CDR1 LGHNA and CDR2 YSLEER come from the germline V gene. The germline V and J ends were trimmed by 4 bases and 1 base, with 13 bases remaining between them. In nucleotides, the CDR3 is TGCGCCAGCAGCCCAAGCGGTCAGCCGAACACTGAAGCTTTCTTT. Encoded protein: CASSPSGQPNTEAFF.

The table lists this clone with a count of one. This chain connects TRBV6-5 to TRBJ2-7; D possibly corresponds to TRBD1 (6 bases). Per the germline V gene, CDR1 is MNHEY and CDR2 is SVGAGI. V was pared by 7 bases and J by 6 bases, with 16 bases between. This CDR3 has 13 amino acids. This chain's CDR3 is CASMGHPASEQYF. The CDR3 DNA is TGTGCCAGCATGGGACACCCGGCCAGCGAGCAGTACTTC.

This clone was found a few times. The V and J genes are TRBV5-1 and TRBJ1-1, with D unresolved. Per the germline V gene, CDR1 is SGHRS and CDR2 is YFSETQ. The ends were cut back, 0 bases at V and 0 bases at J, with 9 bases in the middle. This CDR3 spans 15 amino acids. For the CDR3, the DNA is TGCGCCAGCAGCTTGGCCGTGGGAGTGAACACTGAAGCTTTCTTT. It encodes CASSLAVGVNTEAFF. Full variable domain (outside the CDR3, taken from reference TRBV5-1 and TRBJ1-1): KAGVTQTPRYLIKTRGQQVTLSCSPISGHRSVSWYQQTPGQGLQFLFEYFSETQRNKGNFPGRFSGRQFSNSRSEMNVSTLELGDSALYLCASSLAVGVNTEAFFGQGTRLTVV.

The V gene is TRBV3-1 (or the pseudogene TRBV3-2), the J gene TRBJ1-6; D is undetermined. This CDR3 is built from 13 residues. The germline V gene encodes CDR1 LGHDT and CDR2 YNNKEL (reference sequence). V was cut by 0 bases and J by 10 bases, with 7 bases left in between. CDR3 in DNA: TGTGCCAGCAGCCAAGATCAGGAATCACCCCTCCACTTT. Protein product: CASSQDQESPLHF.

V gene TRBV19 combines with J gene TRBJ1-5; D not resolved. The CDR3 is 19 residues long. The germline V gene has CDR1 LNHDA and CDR2 SQIVND (reference sequence). V gave up 0 bases and J gave up 0 bases, with 18 bases separating them. Here the CDR3 DNA reads TGTGCCAGTAGTATAGAGTGGAGAAGAGGACCTTATAGCAATCAGCCCCAGCATTTT. Residues: CASSIEWRRGPYSNQPQHF. Combining the CDR3 with reference TRBV19 and TRBJ1-5 gives the whole variable domain DGGITQSPKYLFRKEGQNVTLSCEQNLNHDAMYWYRQDPGQGLRLIYYSQIVNDFQKGDIAEGYSVSREKKESFPLTVTSAQKNPTAFYLCASSIEWRRGPYSNQPQHFGDGTRLSIL.

The genes are TRBV18 and TRBJ1-6, with D unresolved. Germline V gene data show CDR1 as KGHSH and CDR2 as LQKENI. V was cut by 4 bases and J by 7 bases, with 11 bases left in between. The CDR3 sequence is 14 residues long. The CDR3 reads CASSLRGQNSPLHF. CDR3 coding DNA: TGTGCCAGCTCACTCCGGGGTCAGAATTCACCCCTCCACTTT.

CDR3 DNA: TGCGCCAGCAGCTTGACGGGGTTAAACACTGAAGCTTTCTTT. Residues: CASSLTGLNTEAFF. The chain has TRBV5-1 and TRBJ1-1, with D unresolved. The germline V and J ends were trimmed by 1 base and 2 bases, with 9 bases remaining between them. Germline V CDR1 and CDR2: SGHRS, YFSETQ. There are 14 residues in the CDR3.

The chain links TRBV3-1 (or the pseudogene TRBV3-2) to TRBJ1-3, with D possibly being TRBD1 (6 bases). CDR3 length equals 15 residues. The V gene's germline CDR1 is LGHDT and CDR2 YNNKEL (reference sequence). V gave up 6 bases and J gave up 2 bases, with 14 bases separating them. The CDR3 spells CASSQTTGTGNTIYF. CDR3 nucleotide sequence: TGTGCCAGCAGTCAAACTACAGGGACTGGAAACACCATATATTTT.

This chain connects TRBV12-3 or TRBV12-4 to TRBJ2-7; D might be TRBD1 (6 bases). CDR3 length: 13 amino acids. V shed 7 bases and J shed 2 bases, with 12 bases lying between them. CDR3 nucleotide sequence: TGTGCCAGCAAATTGGGACAAACCTACGAGCAGTACTTC. Its protein is CASKLGQTYEQYF.